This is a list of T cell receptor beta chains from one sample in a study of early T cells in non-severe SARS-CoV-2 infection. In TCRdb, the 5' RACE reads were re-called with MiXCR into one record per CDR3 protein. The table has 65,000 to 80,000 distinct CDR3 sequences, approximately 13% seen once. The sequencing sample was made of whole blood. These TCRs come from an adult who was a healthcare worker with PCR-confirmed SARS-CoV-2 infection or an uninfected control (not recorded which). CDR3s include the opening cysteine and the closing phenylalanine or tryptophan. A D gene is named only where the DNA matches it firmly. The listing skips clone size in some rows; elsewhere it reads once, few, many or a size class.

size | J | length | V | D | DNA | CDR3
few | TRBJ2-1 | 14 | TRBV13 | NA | TGTGCCAGCCGCCGGTTGGGTCACTACAATGAGCAGTTCTTC | CASRRLGHYNEQFF
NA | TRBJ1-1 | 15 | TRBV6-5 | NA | TGTGCCAGCAGTTACCGAACAGGAGTTCTTACTGAAGCTTTCTTT | CASSYRTGVLTEAFF
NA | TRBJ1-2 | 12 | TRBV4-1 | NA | TGCGCCAGCAGCCAAGTTGGATATGGCTACACCTTC | CASSQVGYGYTF
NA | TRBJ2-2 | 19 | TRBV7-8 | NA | TGTGCCAGCAACCCGAGGCGCCCGGCCGGGGTCTTGGCCACCGGGGAGCTGTTTTTT | CASNPRRPAGVLATGELFF
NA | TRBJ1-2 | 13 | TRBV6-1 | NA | TGTGCCAGCAGCTCGACGGCAAACTATGGCTACACCTTC | CASSSTANYGYTF
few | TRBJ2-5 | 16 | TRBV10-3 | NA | TGTGCCATCAGCCCCTCGGGGCCAGAGATGAGTGAGACCCAGTACTTC | CAISPSGPEMSETQYF
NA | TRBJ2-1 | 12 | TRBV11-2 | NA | TGTGCCAGCACGACAGAGGGGGTTGAGCAGTTCTTC | CASTTEGVEQFF
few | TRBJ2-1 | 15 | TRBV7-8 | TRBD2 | TGTGCCAGCAGCTCCCCTAGCGGGAGCGAGCATGAGCAGTTCTTC | CASSSPSGSEHEQFF
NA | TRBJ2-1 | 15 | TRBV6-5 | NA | TGTGCCAGCAGCCCTATGGGGTACTCCTACAATGAGCAGTTCTTC | CASSPMGYSYNEQFF
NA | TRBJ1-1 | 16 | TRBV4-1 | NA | TGCGCCAGCAGCCAACCCCTCCGGAGGCCGAACACTGAAGCTTTCTTT | CASSQPLRRPNTEAFF
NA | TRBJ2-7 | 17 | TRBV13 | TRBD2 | TGTGCCAGCAGCTCGAGGACTAGCGGGAGTCAGTTCTACGAGCAGTACTTC | CASSSRTSGSQFYEQYF
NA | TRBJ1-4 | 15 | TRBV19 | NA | TGTGCCAGTAGTACCCACAGGGCAACTAATGAAAAACTGTTTTTT | CASSTHRATNEKLFF
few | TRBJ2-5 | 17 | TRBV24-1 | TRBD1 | TGTGCCACCAGTGATCCCCGGGACAGGGCCTACCAAGAGACCCAGTACTTC | CATSDPRDRAYQETQYF
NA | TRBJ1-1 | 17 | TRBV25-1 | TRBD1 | TGTGCCAGCAGTGACTGGACAGGGAATGAGGGTGACACTGAAGCTTTCTTT | CASSDWTGNEGDTEAFF
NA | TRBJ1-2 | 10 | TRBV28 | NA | TGTACCAGCAGTTACAATGGCTACACCTTC | CTSSYNGYTF
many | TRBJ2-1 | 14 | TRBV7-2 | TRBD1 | TGTGCCAGCAGCTCGGGGACAGGGAACAATGAGCAGTTCTTC | CASSSGTGNNEQFF
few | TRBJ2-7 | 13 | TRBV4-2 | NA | TGTGCCAGCAGCCAAGGACCCCGCTACGAGCAGTACTTC | CASSQGPRYEQYF
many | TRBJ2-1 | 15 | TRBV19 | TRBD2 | TGTGCCAGTTCGACTAGCGCGGGGCCCTACAATGAGCAGTTCTTC | CASSTSAGPYNEQFF
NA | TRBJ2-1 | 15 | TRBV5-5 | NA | TGTGCCAGCAGCTTGGGGTTGGGCTCCTACAATGAGCAGTTCTTC | CASSLGLGSYNEQFF
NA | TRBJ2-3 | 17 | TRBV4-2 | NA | TGTGCCAGCAGCCAAGATGAGCCTAGCACTAACACAGATACGCAGTATTTT | CASSQDEPSTNTDTQYF
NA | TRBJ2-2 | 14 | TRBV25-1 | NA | TGTGCCAGCTCCATGGGACAGAACACCGGGGAGCTGTTTTTT | CASSMGQNTGELFF
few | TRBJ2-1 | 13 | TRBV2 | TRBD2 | TGTGCCAAGAGGACTAGCGGGACCAATGAGCAGTTCTTC | CAKRTSGTNEQFF
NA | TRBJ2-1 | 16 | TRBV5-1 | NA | TGCGCCAGCAGCTTGCAAGGCGGGAATTCCTACAATGAGCAGTTCTTC | CASSLQGGNSYNEQFF
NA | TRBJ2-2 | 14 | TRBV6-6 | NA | TGTGCCAGCAGTTCAAGGGAGAACACCCGGGAGCTGTTTTTT | CASSSRENTRELFF
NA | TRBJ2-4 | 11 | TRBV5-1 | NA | TGCGCCAGCAGCTTGGGGCACATTCAGTACTTC | CASSLGHIQYF
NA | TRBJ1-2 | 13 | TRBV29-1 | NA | TGCAGCGTTGAGGACGGTTCTAACTATGGCTACACCTTC | CSVEDGSNYGYTF
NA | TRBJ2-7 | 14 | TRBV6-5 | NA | TGTGCCAGCAGCCTCCGACAGGAGTCCTACGAGCAGTACTTC | CASSLRQESYEQYF